These 16 T cell receptor beta chains were sequenced from one sample in a study of T cell repertoires in cytomegalovirus infection (dated by TCRdb to about 2019). TCRdb shows the sequencer as Illumina HiSeq 1500. TCRdb took the public reads, trimmed them with fastp at Q25, ran MiXCR for clone calling and kept in-frame beta chains. Each CDR3 protein appears once, grouped with its most common genes and DNA. Present in this sample are 310,000 or so distinct CDR3 sequences, roughly a quarter of which were seen just once. In total, the top ten clones hold 14% of the sample. The specimen was PBMCs. The receptors derive from a human donor in good health (CMV status not recorded). Some clones in this sample may be carry-over from other donors' samples.

This clonotype has a count of ten or more. The chain recombines TRBV7-2 with TRBJ2-1, with 10 positions matching TRBD2. The CDR3 has 17 amino acids. V lost 5 bases and J lost 6; bases outside the gene matches: 13. Germline CDR1 SGHTA, CDR2 FQGNSA. CDR3 sequence reads: CASSLGGRLAGANEQFF. CDR3 DNA: TGTGCCAGCAGCCTAGGGGGGAGGCTAGCGGGAGCCAATGAGCAGTTCTTC.

The sample holds a few counts of this clonotype. The CDR3 sequence is CASSLAAVPDTQYF. The CDR3 DNA is TGTGCCAGCAGTTTGGCGGCAGTCCCAGATACGCAGTATTTT. This rearrangement joins TRBV28 to TRBJ2-3; D is undetermined. CDR3 length: 14 residues. Germline assignment: CDR1 MDHEN and CDR2 SYDVKM. V shed 3 bases and J shed 4 bases, with 11 bases lying between them. Full variable domain (missing parts from reference TRBV28 and TRBJ2-3): DVKVTQSSRYLVKRTGEKVFLECVQDMDHENMFWYRQDPGLGLRLIYFSYDVKMKEKGDIPEGYSVSREKKERFSLILESASTNQTSMYLCASSLAAVPDTQYFGPGTRLTVL.

The rearrangement joins TRBV19 to TRBJ1-2, with D perhaps matching TRBD1 (5 bases). V lost 1 base to trimming and J lost 7 bases, with 10 bases between them. The CDR3 is 13 amino acids. Looked up from germline, CDR1 is LNHDA and CDR2 is SQIVND (reference sequence). CDR3 loop: CASSIGRRAGYTF. The CDR3 bases are TGTGCCAGTAGTATAGGTCGCAGGGCTGGCTACACCTTC.

The chain carries TRBV7-6 and TRBJ2-3, with TRBD1 matching over 10 bases. CDR3 length: 17 residues. Germline CDR1 is SGHVS and CDR2 is FNYEAQ. The junction had 9 bases not matched to a gene; V was cut back by 5 bases and J by 1 base. The DNA of the CDR3 is TGTGCCAGCAGCAGTTCAACCGGGACAGGGGGCACAGATACGCAGTATTTT. Translated, it gives CASSSSTGTGGTDTQYF.

Comment on this clonotype: Because it lacks the conserved phenylalanine or tryptophan at the end, this CDR3 is likely a read error. The chain is built from TRBV2 and TRBJ2-4, with TRBD2 as a possible D gene (6 bases). V lost 6 bases and J lost 3, with 21 bases in between. CDR1 is SNHLY and CDR2 is FYNNEI in the germline V gene. The CDR3 is made up of 17 amino acids. CDR3 protein: CASRPRDSTYSKNIQYL. Here the CDR3 DNA reads TGTGCCAGCAGACCCCGGGACTCCACGTATAGCAAAAACATTCAGTACCTC.

The chain carries TRBV29-1 and TRBJ2-1; TRBD1 might be the D (5 bases). Per germline, CDR1 SQVTM and CDR2 ANQGSEA. The V and J ends lost 5 bases and 0 bases respectively, with 17 bases between them. This CDR3 is built from 16 residues. CDR3 region: CSVTPVGPSSYNEQFF. The CDR3 DNA follows: TGCAGCGTTACCCCGGTGGGGCCGAGCTCCTACAATGAGCAGTTCTTC.

J is TRBJ2-7 and V is TRBV11-2; 11 bases map to TRBD2. V trimming: 0 bases; J trimming: 0 bases; junction bases outside the gene matches: 4. Germline V CDR1 and CDR2: SGHAT, FQNNGV. CDR3 size: 17 residues. The CDR3 sequence is CASSLDGTSGRSYEQYF. The CDR3 coding sequence is TGTGCCAGCAGCTTAGATGGGACTAGCGGTCGCTCCTACGAGCAGTACTTC.

This clonotype was counted between two and nine times. The V and J genes are TRBV28 and TRBJ2-5; 9 bases line up with TRBD2. Germline assignment: CDR1 MDHEN and CDR2 SYDVKM. The V gene end was trimmed by 2 bases and the J gene end by 5 bases; junction bases not matched to a gene: 6. The CDR3 length is 15 residues. The CDR3: CASSLLAGTQETQYF. The DNA of the CDR3 is TGTGCCAGCAGTTTACTAGCGGGGACTCAGGAGACCCAGTACTTC.

This clonotype was seen more than once but under ten times. J is TRBJ1-2 and V is TRBV7-9; possibly TRBD1 for D (6 bases). The CDR3 has 15 residues. The ends were cut back, 3 bases at V and 4 bases at J, with 15 bases in the middle. CDR1 and CDR2 (germline): SEHNR, FQNEAQ (reference sequence). The CDR3 sequence is CASSFGTLLSYGYTF. Written as DNA, the CDR3 is TGTGCCAGCAGCTTTGGGACACTCCTATCCTATGGCTACACCTTC.

The genes are TRBV10-3 and TRBJ2-7; perhaps D is TRBD1 or TRBD2 (5 bases each). Germline V gene data show CDR1 as ENHRY and CDR2 as SYGVKD. V shed 0 bases and J shed 4 bases, with 16 bases lying between them. CDR3 size: 16 residues. CDR3: CAISESRDAGKYEQYF. The DNA of the CDR3 is TGTGCCATCAGTGAGTCGAGGGACGCCGGGAAGTACGAGCAGTACTTC.

This chain connects TRBV5-1 to TRBJ2-5, with D unclear. CDR1 is SGHRS and CDR2 is YFSETQ in the germline V gene. The V and J ends lost 4 bases and 5 bases respectively, with 12 bases between them. This CDR3 is built from 13 residues. CDR3 sequence: CASSLLSGETQYF. The CDR3 DNA reads TGCGCCAGCAGCCTATTGAGTGGGGAGACCCAGTACTTC.

The CDR3 DNA is TGTGCCAGCAGTCCCCCGGACAGGGTGAACACTGAAGCTTTCTTT. Encoded protein: CASSPPDRVNTEAFF. This chain joins TRBV28 and TRBJ1-1, with 8 nucleotides matching TRBD1. This CDR3 has 15 residues. V was clipped by 5 bases and J by 0 bases; unmatched bases: 5. In germline, CDR1 is MDHEN, CDR2 SYDVKM. Drawing the rest from reference TRBV28 and TRBJ1-1, the complete variable domain is DVKVTQSSRYLVKRTGEKVFLECVQDMDHENMFWYRQDPGLGLRLIYFSYDVKMKEKGDIPEGYSVSREKKERFSLILESASTNQTSMYLCASSPPDRVNTEAFFGQGTRLTVV.

The chain carries TRBV7-2 and TRBJ2-2, with 9 bases that match TRBD1. With 6 bases clipped from V and 5 bases from J, the junction kept 7 bases outside the gene matches. The CDR3 length is 15 residues. The germline CDR1 and CDR2 sequences are SGHTA and FQGNSA. The CDR3 DNA sequence: TGTGCCAGCAGTCCTCGGACAGGGGTAACCGGGGAGCTGTTTTTT. Protein product: CASSPRTGVTGELFF.

The chain employs TRBV2 and TRBJ2-6; the D is unclear. This CDR3 is built from 15 residues. With 6 bases removed from V and 4 bases from J, the gap between germline ends came to 13 bases. Germline values: CDR1 SNHLY, CDR2 FYNNEI. The DNA of the CDR3 is TGTGCCAGCAGCGCCGTCCGGACGGGGGCCAACGTCCTGACTTTC. This translates into CASSAVRTGANVLTF.

V usage is TRBV4-2 and J usage is TRBJ2-7; D may be TRBD1 (5 bases). The length of the CDR3 is 15 residues. Trimming pared 8 bases from V and 2 bases from J, leaving 19 bases between. CDR1 is LGHNA, CDR2 YNFKEQ, per germline. The CDR3 loop reads CASGPTESYTYEQYF. The CDR3 DNA reads as TGTGCCAGCGGTCCGACAGAGTCCTACACCTACGAGCAGTACTTC.

This clonotype was recorded many times. The chain couples TRBV11-2 to TRBJ2-1; 11 positions match TRBD2. Germline trimming cut 5 bases from V and 0 bases from J; bases unmatched to any gene: 9. Germline CDR1 reads SGHAT; CDR2 reads FQNNGV. CDR3 length: 18 amino acids. The CDR3 loop reads CASSHTSGRTFSYNEQFF. The CDR3 DNA reads as TGTGCCAGCAGCCACACTAGCGGGAGAACCTTCTCCTACAATGAGCAGTTCTTC.